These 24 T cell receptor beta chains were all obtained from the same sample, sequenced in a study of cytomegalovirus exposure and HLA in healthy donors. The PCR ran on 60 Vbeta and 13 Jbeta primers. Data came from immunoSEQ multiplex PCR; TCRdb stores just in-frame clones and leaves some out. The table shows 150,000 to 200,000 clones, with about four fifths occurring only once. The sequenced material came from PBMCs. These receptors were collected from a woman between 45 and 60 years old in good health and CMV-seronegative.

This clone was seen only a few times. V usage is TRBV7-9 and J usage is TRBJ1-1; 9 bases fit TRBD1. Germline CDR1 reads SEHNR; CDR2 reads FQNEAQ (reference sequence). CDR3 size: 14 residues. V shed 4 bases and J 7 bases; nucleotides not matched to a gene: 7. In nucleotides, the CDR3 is TGTGCCAGCAGCTCAATAGGACAGGGGATTGAAGCTTTCTTT. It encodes CASSSIGQGIEAFF.

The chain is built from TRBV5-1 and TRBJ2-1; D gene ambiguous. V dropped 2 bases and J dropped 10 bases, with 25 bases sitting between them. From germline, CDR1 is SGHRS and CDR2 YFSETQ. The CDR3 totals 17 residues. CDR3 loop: CASSFEPLVSSSSEQFF. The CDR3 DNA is TGCGCCAGCAGCTTCGAGCCTTTAGTATCCTCTTCTTCGGAGCAGTTCTTC.

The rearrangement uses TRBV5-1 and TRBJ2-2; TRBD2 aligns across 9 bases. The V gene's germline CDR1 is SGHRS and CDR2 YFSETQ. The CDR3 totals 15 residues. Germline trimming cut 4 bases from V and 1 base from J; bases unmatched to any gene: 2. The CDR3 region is CASSLSGRNTGELFF. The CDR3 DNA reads TGCGCCAGCAGCCTTAGCGGGAGGAACACCGGGGAGCTGTTTTTT.

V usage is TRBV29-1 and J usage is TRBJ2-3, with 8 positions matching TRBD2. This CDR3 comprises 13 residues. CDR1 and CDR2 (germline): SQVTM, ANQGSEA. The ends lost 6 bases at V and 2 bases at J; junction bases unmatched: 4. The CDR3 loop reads CSVPAGVTDTQYF. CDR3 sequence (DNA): TGCAGCGTGCCAGCGGGGGTCACAGATACGCAGTATTTT.

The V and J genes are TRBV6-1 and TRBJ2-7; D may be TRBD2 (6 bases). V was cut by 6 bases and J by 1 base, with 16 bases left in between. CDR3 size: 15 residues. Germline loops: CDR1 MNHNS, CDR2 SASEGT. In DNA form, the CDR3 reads TGTGCCAGCAGGGAGGGTCCCCAGGGTTCCTACGAGCAGTACTTC. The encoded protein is CASREGPQGSYEQYF.

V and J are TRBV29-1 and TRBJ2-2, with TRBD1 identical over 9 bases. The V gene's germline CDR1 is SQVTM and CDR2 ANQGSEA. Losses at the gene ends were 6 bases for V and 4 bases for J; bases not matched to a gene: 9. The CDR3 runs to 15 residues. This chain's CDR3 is CSVTRDRASTGELFF. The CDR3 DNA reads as TGCAGCGTCACCCGGGACAGGGCTAGCACCGGGGAGCTGTTTTTT.

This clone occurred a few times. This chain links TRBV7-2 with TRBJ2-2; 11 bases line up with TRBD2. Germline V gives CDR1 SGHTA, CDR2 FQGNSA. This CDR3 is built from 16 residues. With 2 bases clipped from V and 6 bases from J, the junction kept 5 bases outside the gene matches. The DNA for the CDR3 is TGTGCCAGCAGCTTACTCATACTAGCGGGAGCCGGGGAGCTGTTTTTT. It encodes CASSLLILAGAGELFF.

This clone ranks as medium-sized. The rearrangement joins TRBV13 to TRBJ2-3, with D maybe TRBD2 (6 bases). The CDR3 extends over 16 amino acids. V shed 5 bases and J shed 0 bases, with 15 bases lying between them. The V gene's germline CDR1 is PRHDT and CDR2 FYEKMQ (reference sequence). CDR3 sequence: CASSQIAETSTDTQYF. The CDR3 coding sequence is TGTGCCAGCAGCCAGATAGCGGAAACAAGCACAGATACGCAGTATTTT.

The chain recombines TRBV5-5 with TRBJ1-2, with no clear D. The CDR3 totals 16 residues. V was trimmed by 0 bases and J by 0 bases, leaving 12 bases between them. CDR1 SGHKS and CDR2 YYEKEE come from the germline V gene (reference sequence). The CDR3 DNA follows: TGTGCCAGCAGCTTGGCCCCAGCGGGAGCTAACTATGGCTACACCTTC. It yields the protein CASSLAPAGANYGYTF.

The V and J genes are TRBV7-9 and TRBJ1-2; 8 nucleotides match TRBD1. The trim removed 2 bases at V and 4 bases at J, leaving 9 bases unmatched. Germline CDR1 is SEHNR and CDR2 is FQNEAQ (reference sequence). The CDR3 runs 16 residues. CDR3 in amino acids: CASSLTQGARGYGYTF. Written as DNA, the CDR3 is TGTGCCAGCAGCTTAACCCAGGGGGCGCGTGGCTATGGCTACACCTTC.

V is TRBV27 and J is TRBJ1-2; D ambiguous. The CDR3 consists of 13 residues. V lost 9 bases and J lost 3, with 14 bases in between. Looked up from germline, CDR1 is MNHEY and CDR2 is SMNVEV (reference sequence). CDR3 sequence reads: CASALDPHYGYTF. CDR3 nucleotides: TGTGCCAGTGCTTTAGATCCCCACTATGGCTACACCTTC.

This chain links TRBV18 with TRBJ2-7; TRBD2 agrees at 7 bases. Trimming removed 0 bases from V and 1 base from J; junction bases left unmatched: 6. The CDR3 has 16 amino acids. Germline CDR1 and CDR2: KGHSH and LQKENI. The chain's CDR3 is CASSPPRGLGSYEQYF. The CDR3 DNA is TGTGCCAGCTCACCACCCCGCGGACTAGGGTCCTACGAGCAGTACTTC.

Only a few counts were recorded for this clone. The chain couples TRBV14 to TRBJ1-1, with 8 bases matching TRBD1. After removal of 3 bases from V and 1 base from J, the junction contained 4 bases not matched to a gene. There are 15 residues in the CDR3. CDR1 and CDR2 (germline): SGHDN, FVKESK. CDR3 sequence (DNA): TGTGCCAGCAGCCAGCTGGGGACAGGGAACACTGAAGCTTTCTTT. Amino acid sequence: CASSQLGTGNTEAFF.

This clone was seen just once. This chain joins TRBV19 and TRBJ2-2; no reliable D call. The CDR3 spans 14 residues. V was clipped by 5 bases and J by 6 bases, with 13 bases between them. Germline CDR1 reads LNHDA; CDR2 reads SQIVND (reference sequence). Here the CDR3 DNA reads TGTGCCAGTAGTTTCCAGACTGGAGCCGGGGAGCTGTTTTTT. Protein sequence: CASSFQTGAGELFF.

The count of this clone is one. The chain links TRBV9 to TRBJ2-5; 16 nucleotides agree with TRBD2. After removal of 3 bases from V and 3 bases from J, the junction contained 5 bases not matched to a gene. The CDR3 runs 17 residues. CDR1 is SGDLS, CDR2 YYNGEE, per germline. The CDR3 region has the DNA TGTGCCAGCAGCGCGGGGACTAGCGGGAGGGGCGAAGAGACCCAGTACTTC. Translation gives CASSAGTSGRGEETQYF.

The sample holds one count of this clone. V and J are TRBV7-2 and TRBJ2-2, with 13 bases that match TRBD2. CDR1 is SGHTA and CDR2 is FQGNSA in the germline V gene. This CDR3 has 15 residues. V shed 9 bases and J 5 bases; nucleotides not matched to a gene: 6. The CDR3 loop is CASRLAGGGTGELFF. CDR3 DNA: TGTGCCAGTCGACTAGCGGGAGGCGGAACCGGGGAGCTGTTTTTT.

CDR3 coding DNA: TGTGCCAGCAGCCAAGCTGGGGGGGGGTTTCAGCCCCAGCATTTT. Translation gives CASSQAGGGFQPQHF. The chain combines TRBV4-2 with TRBJ1-5, with D possibly TRBD1 on 5 matching bases. V shed 1 base and J shed 6 bases, with 13 bases lying between them. Germline lookup yields CDR1 LGHNA and CDR2 YNFKEQ. The CDR3 has 15 residues.

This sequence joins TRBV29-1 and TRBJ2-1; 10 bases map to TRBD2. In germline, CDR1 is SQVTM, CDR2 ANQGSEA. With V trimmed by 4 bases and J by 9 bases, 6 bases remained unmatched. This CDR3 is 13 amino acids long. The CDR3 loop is CSVAPASGSEQFF. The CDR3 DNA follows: TGCAGCGTTGCCCCGGCTAGCGGGAGTGAGCAGTTCTTC.

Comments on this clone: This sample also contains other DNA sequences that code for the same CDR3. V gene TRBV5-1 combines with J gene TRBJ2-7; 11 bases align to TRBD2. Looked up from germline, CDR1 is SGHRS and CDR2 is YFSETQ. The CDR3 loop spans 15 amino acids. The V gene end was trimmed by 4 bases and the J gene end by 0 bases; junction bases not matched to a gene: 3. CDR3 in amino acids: CASSLGTSGSYEQYF. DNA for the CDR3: TGCGCCAGCAGCCTAGGGACTAGCGGCTCCTACGAGCAGTACTTC. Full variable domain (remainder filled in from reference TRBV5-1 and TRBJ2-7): KAGVTQTPRYLIKTRGQQVTLSCSPISGHRSVSWYQQTPGQGLQFLFEYFSETQRNKGNFPGRFSGRQFSNSRSEMNVSTLELGDSALYLCASSLGTSGSYEQYFGPGTRLTVT.

CDR3 sequence: CASSLNRAGYGYTF. The CDR3 DNA sequence: TGTGCCAGCAGCTTAAACAGAGCAGGCTATGGCTACACCTTC. This chain joins TRBV7-2 and TRBJ1-2; D is ambiguous. V was clipped by 2 bases and J by 4 bases, with 11 bases between them. The CDR3 consists of 14 residues. From germline, CDR1 is SGHTA and CDR2 FQGNSA. The entire variable domain, with the rest obtained from reference TRBV7-2 and TRBJ1-2, is as follows: GAGVSQSPSNKVTEKGKDVELRCDPISGHTALYWYRQSLGQGLEFLIYFQGNSAPDKSGLPSDRFSAERTGGSVSTLTIQRTQQEDSAVYLCASSLNRAGYGYTFGSGTRLTVV.

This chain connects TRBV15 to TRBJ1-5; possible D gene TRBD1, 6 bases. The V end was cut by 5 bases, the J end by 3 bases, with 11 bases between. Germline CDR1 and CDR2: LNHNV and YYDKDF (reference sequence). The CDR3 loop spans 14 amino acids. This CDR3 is CATSVEGDNQPQHF. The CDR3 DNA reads TGTGCCACCAGCGTCGAGGGGGACAATCAGCCCCAGCATTTT.

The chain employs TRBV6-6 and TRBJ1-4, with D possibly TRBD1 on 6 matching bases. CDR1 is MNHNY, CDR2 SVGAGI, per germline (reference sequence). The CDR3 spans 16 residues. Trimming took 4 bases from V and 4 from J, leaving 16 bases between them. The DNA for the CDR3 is TGTGCCAGCAGTTTACAGGGTCCGGCGGTTAATGAAAAACTGTTTTTT. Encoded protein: CASSLQGPAVNEKLFF.

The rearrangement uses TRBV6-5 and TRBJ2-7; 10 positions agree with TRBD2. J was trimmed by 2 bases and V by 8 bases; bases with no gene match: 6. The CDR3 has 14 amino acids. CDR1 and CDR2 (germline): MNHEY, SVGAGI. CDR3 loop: CASPSGRAPYEQYF. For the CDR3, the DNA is TGTGCCAGCCCCAGCGGGAGGGCCCCCTACGAGCAGTACTTC.

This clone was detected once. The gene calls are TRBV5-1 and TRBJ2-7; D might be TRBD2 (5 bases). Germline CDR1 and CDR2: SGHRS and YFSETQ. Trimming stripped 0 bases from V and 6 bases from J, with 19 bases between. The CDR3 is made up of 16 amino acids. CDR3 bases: TGCGCCAGCAGCTTGGAAAGGGCTACCCCCCGGGGCGAGCAGTACTTC. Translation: CASSLERATPRGEQYF.